This T cell receptor beta chain comes out of a study of shared clonotypes between healthy human individuals. Notes on the study in general: In general, naive subsets displayed greater estimated richness than memory subsets did.

Some clones are missing from TCRdb's copy, which holds only in-frame ones; the method was immunoSEQ multiplex PCR. The table shows some 2,000,000 clones, with about 95% occurring only once. Comments on this clone: Its matching antigen is unknown.

This TCR derives from a man aged 18 to 29 in good health. Specimen: naive CD4+ T cells sorted from blood. Subset defined: CD45RA+ positively selected.

CDR3 nucleotides: TGCGCCAGCAGCTTGGAGGACAGGGCCTCTGGAAACACCATATATTTT. Translated, it gives CASSLEDRASGNTIYF. The chain is built from TRBV5-1 and TRBJ1-3; 8 bases fit TRBD1. The CDR3 runs 16 residues. Trimming removed 0 bases from V and 0 bases from J; junction bases left unmatched: 2. Germline V gene data show CDR1 as SGHRS and CDR2 as YFSETQ.